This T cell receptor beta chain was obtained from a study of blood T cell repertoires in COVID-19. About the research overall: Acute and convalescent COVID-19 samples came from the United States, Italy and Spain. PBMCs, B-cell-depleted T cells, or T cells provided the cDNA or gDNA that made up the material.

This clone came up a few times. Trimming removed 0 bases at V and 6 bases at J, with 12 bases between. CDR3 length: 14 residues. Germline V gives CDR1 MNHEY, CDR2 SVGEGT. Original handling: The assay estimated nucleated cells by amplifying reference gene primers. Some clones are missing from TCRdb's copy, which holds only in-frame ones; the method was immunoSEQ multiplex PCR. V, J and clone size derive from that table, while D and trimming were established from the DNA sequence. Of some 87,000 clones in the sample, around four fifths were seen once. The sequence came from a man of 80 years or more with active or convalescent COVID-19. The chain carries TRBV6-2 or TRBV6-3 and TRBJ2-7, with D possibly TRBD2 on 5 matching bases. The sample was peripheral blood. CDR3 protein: CASSYSTMGIEQYF. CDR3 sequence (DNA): TGTGCCAGCAGTTACTCGACTATGGGCATCGAGCAGTACTTC.